This paragraph covers one T cell receptor beta chain sequence. The entry originates in a study of neurological immune-mediated disorders. A single record per CDR3 protein comes from TCRdb applying MiXCR to the 5' RACE reads. The table lists under 60,000 distinct CDR3 sequences, about 15% of them singletons, with roughly 4% in the top ten. CDR1 SGHTA and CDR2 FQGNSA come from the germline V gene. The CDR3 sequence is 14 residues long. The ends were cut back, 2 bases at V and 0 bases at J, with 8 bases in the middle. Sequenced sample: PBMCs. This TCR was recovered from a man in his 60s in good health. The chain couples TRBV7-2 to TRBJ2-7; D is unclear. CDR3 sequence (DNA): TGTGCCAGCAGCTTAAACGGACCCTCCTACGAGCAGTACTTC. This codes for CASSLNGPSYEQYF.